Below are 20 T cell receptor beta chains sequenced from a single sample in a study of Tregs in tolerant kidney transplant recipients. Repertoires were generated with immunoSEQ multiplex PCR, while TCRdb's copy carries only in-frame clones and drops some. The repertoire table contains 45,000 to 55,000 clones. The specimen was CD4+ T cells from blood, collected before the transplant. The origin of the receptors is a human donor who received a combined kidney and bone marrow transplant.

As for this clone: The read comes to an end 3 residues before the CDR3 does, leaving the germline J gene to fill in the end. The chain recombines TRBV7-2 with TRBJ2-5; unclear D gene. The germline V gene encodes CDR1 SGHTA and CDR2 FQGNSA. Trimming took 1 base from V and 2 from J, leaving 5 bases between them. The CDR3 runs 13 residues. The CDR3 is CASSLVFQETQYF. The CDR3 DNA, read in part, is TGTGCCAGCAGCTTAGTCTTTCAAGAGACC.

Details on this clone: The read stops 3 residues short of the end of the CDR3; the missing end is completed from the germline J gene. The V gene is TRBV2, the J gene TRBJ1-1; tentative D call: TRBD1 (5 bases). The CDR3 covers 11 residues. V was pared by 2 bases and J by 7 bases, with 5 bases between. Per the germline V gene, CDR1 is SNHLY and CDR2 is FYNNEI. CDR3 bases read: TGTGCCAGCAGTGAACAGGGTGAA. Residues: CASSEQGE. The CDR3 as a whole reads CASSEQGEAFF.

A word on this clone: From the germline J gene comes the end of the CDR3, since the read stops 3 residues before it. The genes are TRBV5-6 and TRBJ1-4; TRBD1 agrees at 7 bases. Per the germline V gene, CDR1 is SGHDT and CDR2 is YYEEEE. The ends lost 4 bases at V and 3 bases at J; junction bases unmatched: 3. This CDR3 region has 14 residues. Partial CDR3 DNA: TGTGCCAGCAGCCTGACAGGGTCTAATGAAAAA. Translated: CASSLTGSNEK. The whole CDR3 sequence reads CASSLTGSNEKLFF.

Notes on this clone: The observed sequence ends 3 residues before the CDR3 terminus, with the missing tail filled in from the germline J gene. The rearrangement joins TRBV7-2 to TRBJ1-4, with no clear D. Trimming left V 2 bases short and J 5 bases short, with 9 bases between. Germline V gives CDR1 SGHTA, CDR2 FQGNSA. This CDR3 contains 14 residues. The covered CDR3 bases are TGTGCCAGCAGCTTATATAAAGGGAATGAAAAA. Translating it yields CASSLYKGNEK. The entire CDR3 is CASSLYKGNEKLFF.

A note on this clone: Read sequence stops 3 residues before the CDR3 end, and the germline J gene provides the missing end. The rearrangement uses TRBV6-1 and TRBJ1-5; D may be TRBD1 (5 bases). Trimming took 3 bases from V and 6 from J, leaving 15 bases between them. There are 15 residues in the CDR3. Germline CDR1 MNHNS, CDR2 SASEGT. The CDR3 loop is CASSDIGGAGQPQHF. CDR3 DNA (partial): TGTGCCAGCAGTGATATTGGAGGGGCAGGTCAGCCC.

This CDR3 is CASSFRGLAGVGDTQYF. The CDR3 DNA, read in part, is TGTGCCAGCAGCTTTCGGGGACTAGCGGGAGTTGGAGATACG. The chain couples TRBV13 to TRBJ2-3, with 14 bases matching TRBD2. The DNA ends 3 residues before the CDR3 does, and the rest of the CDR3 is filled in from the germline J gene. The CDR3 is made up of 17 amino acids. Per germline, CDR1 PRHDT and CDR2 FYEKMQ (reference sequence). V gave up 3 bases and J gave up 5 bases; unmatched junction bases: 7. The variable domain in full, with the rest retrieved from reference TRBV13 and TRBJ2-3, is AAGVIQSPRHLIKEKRETATLKCYPIPRHDTVYWYQQGPGQDPQFLISFYEKMQSDKGSIPDRFSAQQFSDYHSELNMSSLELGDSALYFCASSFRGLAGVGDTQYFGPGTRLTVL.

In regard to this clone: The CDR3 end lies 3 residues beyond the end of the read and is filled in from the germline J gene. The chain uses TRBV6-2 or TRBV6-3 and TRBJ2-1, with a tentative D call TRBD2 (6 bases). CDR3 length: 15 residues. The germline V gene encodes CDR1 MNHEY and CDR2 SVGEGT. Trimming removed 6 bases at V and 4 bases at J, with 16 bases between. The covered CDR3 bases are TGTGCCAGCAGGGAGACTAGGAGATTTTACAATGAG. The encoded protein is CASRETRRFYNE. From start to end, the CDR3 is CASRETRRFYNEQFF.

With respect to this clone: The CDR3 is cut off 3 residues early in the read; its end comes from the germline J gene. This sequence joins TRBV7-6 and TRBJ2-1; 12 bases line up with TRBD2. V was pared by 5 bases and J by 2 bases, with 7 bases of the junction left unmatched. This CDR3 has 17 amino acids. Germline V gene data show CDR1 as SGHVS and CDR2 as FNYEAQ. Incomplete CDR3 DNA: TGTGCCAGCAGCCTCGGACTAGCGGGAAACCCCTACAATGAG. Its translation: CASSLGLAGNPYNE. The full CDR3 reads CASSLGLAGNPYNEQFF.

Note on this clone: The read falls 3 residues short of the CDR3 end, and the missing part is taken from the germline J gene. This rearrangement joins TRBV10-1 to TRBJ1-5, with D perhaps TRBD1 (5 bases). This CDR3 region has 13 residues. Germline V CDR1 and CDR2: WNHNN, SYGVQD (reference sequence). Trimming cost V 11 bases and J 7 bases, with 18 bases left between them. The CDR3 bases that were read are TGCGCCTCTCGCGGGGCCCCCAGGCAGCCC. Amino acids: CASRGAPRQP. In full, the CDR3 is CASRGAPRQPQHF.

A word on this clone: With the read ending 3 residues before the CDR3 end, the germline J gene is used to fill in that end. The rearrangement uses TRBV6-2 or TRBV6-3 and TRBJ2-3, with 10 bases lining up with TRBD1. The CDR3 has 15 amino acids. V dropped 4 bases and J dropped 4; count of bases not matched to a gene: 5. Germline-derived CDR1 and CDR2 are MNHEY and SVGEGT. The CDR3 reads CASSFRDRGPDTQYF. The DNA read from the CDR3 is TGTGCCAGCAGTTTCCGGGACAGGGGTCCAGATACG.

Notes on this clone: The read falls 3 residues short of the CDR3 end, and the missing part is taken from the germline J gene. The rearrangement joins TRBV2 to TRBJ1-3, with D perhaps matching TRBD1 (5 bases). This CDR3 is built from 14 residues. The V end lost 6 bases, the J end lost 0 bases, and 9 bases lay between the germline ends. CDR1 and CDR2 (germline): SNHLY, FYNNEI. The DNA read from the CDR3 is TGTGCCAGCAGGCTGGACAACTCTGGAAACACC. Its translation: CASRLDNSGNT. The complete CDR3 sequence is CASRLDNSGNTIYF.

The CDR3 DNA, read in part, is TGTGCCAGCAGCCAGGGGACAGGGGCGGGCGGC. Its translation: CASSQGTGAGG. The whole CDR3 sequence is CASSQGTGAGGYTF. This chain links TRBV14 with TRBJ1-2; 10 bases are shared with TRBD1. The CDR3 is cut off 3 residues early in the read; its end comes from the germline J gene. This CDR3 region has 14 residues. From germline, CDR1 is SGHDN and CDR2 FVKESK.

A note on this clone: The read is 3 residues too short to cover the CDR3 end, so that end is filled in from the germline J gene. The J gene is TRBJ2-1, the V gene TRBV29-1, with 11 bases fitting TRBD2. Trimming cost V 4 bases and J 7 bases; bases outside gene matches: 6. The CDR3 has 14 amino acids. Germline assignment: CDR1 SQVTM and CDR2 ANQGSEA. CDR3: CSVGVAGGPNEQFF. The CDR3 DNA, read in part, is TGCAGCGTTGGTGTAGCGGGAGGGCCAAATGAG.

Comment on this clone: Sequencing ends 3 residues short of the CDR3 end; the germline J gene provides the rest. The chain uses TRBV29-1 and TRBJ2-1; D unresolved. Per the germline V gene, CDR1 is SQVTM and CDR2 is ANQGSEA. This CDR3 is built from 10 residues. Trimming stripped 4 bases from V and 7 bases from J, with 5 bases between. CDR3 DNA, as far as it was read: TGCAGCGTTGGTATGAATGAG. Its translation is CSVGMNE. The entire CDR3 protein is CSVGMNEQFF.

As to this clone: The read gets to within 3 residues of the CDR3 end, and the germline J gene fills in the rest. The chain has TRBV6-1 and TRBJ2-7; D not certain. From germline, CDR1 is MNHNS and CDR2 SASEGT. The CDR3 sequence is 18 residues long. V lost 2 bases, J lost 0 bases, and 20 bases lay in between. The CDR3 is CASSEYPAPAPSSYEQYF. The sequenced CDR3 bases are TGTGCCAGCAGTGAATACCCAGCCCCAGCGCCGAGCTCCTACGAG.

A note on this clone: Read coverage stops 3 residues before the CDR3 terminus; the germline J gene supplies the remainder. The chain joins TRBV7-6 to TRBJ1-3; TRBD1 is a possible D gene (5 bases). Trimming removed 4 bases at V and 2 bases at J, with 18 bases between. Germline V gene lookup returns CDR1 SGHVS and CDR2 FNYEAQ. The CDR3 extends over 17 amino acids. The CDR3 bases that were read are TGTGCCAGCAGCTCGGGACTAGCCATGGGACCTGGAAACACC. Translation gives CASSSGLAMGPGNT. The whole CDR3 protein is CASSSGLAMGPGNTIYF.

With regard to this clone: The read ends 3 residues early relative to the CDR3; the germline J gene fills the gap. V gene TRBV2 combines with J gene TRBJ1-2; tentative D call: TRBD1 (6 bases). This CDR3 is 13 amino acids long. Trimming took off 6 bases at V and 5 bases at J, with 13 bases between the two ends. Looked up from germline, CDR1 is SNHLY and CDR2 is FYNNEI. The CDR3 loop reads CASRPGAGYGYTF. Incomplete CDR3 DNA: TGTGCCAGCAGACCAGGGGCGGGATATGGC. Complete variable domain (other parts from reference TRBV2 and TRBJ1-2): EPEVTQTPSHQVTQMGQEVILRCVPISNHLYFYWYRQILGQKVEFLVSFYNNEISEKSEIFDDQFSVERPDGSNFTLKIRSTKLEDSAMYFCASRPGAGYGYTFGSGTRLTVV.

A note on this clone: The read ends 3 residues before the CDR3 terminus; that terminus is restored from the germline J gene. V gene TRBV19 combines with J gene TRBJ2-2; tentatively, D is TRBD1 (6 bases). Germline V gene lookup returns CDR1 LNHDA and CDR2 SQIVND (reference sequence). V was clipped by 4 bases and J by 7 bases, with 13 bases between them. The CDR3 has 14 amino acids. The CDR3 here is CASSRGQLNGELFF. Partial CDR3 DNA: TGTGCCAGTAGTAGAGGACAGCTTAACGGGGAG.

In regard to this clone: The CDR3 end falls 3 residues outside the read, so it is completed with the germline J gene. The J gene is TRBJ2-6, the V gene TRBV5-1; tentative D call: TRBD2 (6 bases). CDR3 length: 15 amino acids. V was shortened by 5 bases and J by 3 bases, with 12 bases between the two germline ends. CDR1 and CDR2 (germline): SGHRS, YFSETQ. Incomplete CDR3 DNA: TGCGCCAGCAGTTCTCGGGGGTTTGGGGCCAACGTC. This codes for CASSSRGFGANV. The whole CDR3 sequence reads CASSSRGFGANVLTF.

As regards this clone: The read stops 3 residues short of the end of the CDR3; the missing end is completed from the germline J gene. The chain couples TRBV29-1 to TRBJ2-1, with 7 nucleotides matching TRBD2. Germline CDR1 SQVTM, CDR2 ANQGSEA. The CDR3 totals 15 residues. Germline trimming cut 6 bases from V and 2 bases from J; bases unmatched to any gene: 10. The sequenced part of the CDR3 DNA is TGCAGCGTCGGTATGGCGGGACTAACCTACAATGAG. Translation gives CSVGMAGLTYNE. The full CDR3 protein reads CSVGMAGLTYNEQFF.